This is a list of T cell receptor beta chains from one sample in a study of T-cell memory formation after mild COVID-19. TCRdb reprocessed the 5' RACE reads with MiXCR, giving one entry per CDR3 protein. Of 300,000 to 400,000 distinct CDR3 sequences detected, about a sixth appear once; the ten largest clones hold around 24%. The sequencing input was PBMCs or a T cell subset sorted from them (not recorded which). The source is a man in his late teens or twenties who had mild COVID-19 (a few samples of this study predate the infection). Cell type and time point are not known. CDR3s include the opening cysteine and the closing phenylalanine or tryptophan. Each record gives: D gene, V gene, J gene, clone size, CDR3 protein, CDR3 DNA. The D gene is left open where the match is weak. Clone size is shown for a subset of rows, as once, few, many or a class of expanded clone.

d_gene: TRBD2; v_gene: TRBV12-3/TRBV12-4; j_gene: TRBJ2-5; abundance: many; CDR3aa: CASSGLAGDQETQYF; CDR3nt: TGTGCCAGCAGTGGACTAGCGGGCGACCAAGAGACCCAGTACTTC
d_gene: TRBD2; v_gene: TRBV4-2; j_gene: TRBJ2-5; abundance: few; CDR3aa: CASSQGRGGQTQYF; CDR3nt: TGTGCCAGCAGCCAAGGTCGGGGGGGACAGACCCAGTACTTC
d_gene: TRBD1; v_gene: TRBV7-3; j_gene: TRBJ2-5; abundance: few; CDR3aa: CASSSQGTGTQYF; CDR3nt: TGTGCCAGCAGCTCACAGGGGACGGGGACCCAGTACTTC
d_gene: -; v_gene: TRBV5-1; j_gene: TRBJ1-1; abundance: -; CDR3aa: CASSLEGSLNTEAFF; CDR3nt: TGCGCCAGCAGCTTGGAGGGGTCTTTGAACACTGAAGCTTTCTTT
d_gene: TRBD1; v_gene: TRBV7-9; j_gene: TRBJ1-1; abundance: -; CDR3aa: CASSSSLAYRGKGPEAFF; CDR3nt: TGTGCCAGCAGCTCAAGCCTAGCGTACAGGGGAAAGGGCCCTGAAGCTTTCTTT
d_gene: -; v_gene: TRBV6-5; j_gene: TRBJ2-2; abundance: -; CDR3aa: CASSYSWGRSAGELFF; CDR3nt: TGTGCCAGCAGTTACTCCTGGGGACGATCCGCCGGGGAGCTGTTTTTT
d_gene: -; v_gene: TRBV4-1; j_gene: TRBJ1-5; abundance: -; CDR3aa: CASSQEGAPAPDQPQHF; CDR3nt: TGCGCCAGCAGCCAAGAGGGGGCCCCGGCCCCGGATCAGCCCCAGCATTTT
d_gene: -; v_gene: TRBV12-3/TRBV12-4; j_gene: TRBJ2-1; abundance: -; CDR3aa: CASSSRRVQFF; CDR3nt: TGTGCCAGCAGTTCCCGGAGGGTACAGTTCTTC
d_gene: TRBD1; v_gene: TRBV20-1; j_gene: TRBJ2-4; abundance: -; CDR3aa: CSSQGSTKNIQYF; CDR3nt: TGCAGTTCACAGGGGTCGACCAAAAACATTCAGTACTTC
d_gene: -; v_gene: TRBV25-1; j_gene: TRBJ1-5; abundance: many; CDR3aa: CASTGERGGNQPQHF; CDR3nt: TGTGCCAGCACCGGAGAAAGGGGAGGCAATCAGCCCCAGCATTTT
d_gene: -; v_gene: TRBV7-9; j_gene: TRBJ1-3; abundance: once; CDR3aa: CASSVEGNSGNTIYF; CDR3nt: TGTGCCAGCAGCGTAGAGGGAAACTCTGGAAACACCATATATTTT
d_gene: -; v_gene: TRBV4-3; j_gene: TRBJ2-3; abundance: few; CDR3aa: CASSSLYGITDTQYF; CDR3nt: TGCGCCAGCAGCTCTCTTTACGGGATTACAGATACGCAGTATTTT
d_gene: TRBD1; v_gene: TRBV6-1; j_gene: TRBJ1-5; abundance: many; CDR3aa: CASSEAEGTGGQPQHF; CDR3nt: TGTGCCAGCAGTGAAGCGGAGGGGACAGGGGGACAGCCCCAGCATTTT
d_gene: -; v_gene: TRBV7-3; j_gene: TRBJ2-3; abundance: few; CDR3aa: CASSPSSSDTQYF; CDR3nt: TGTGCCAGCAGCCCGTCGAGTTCAGATACGCAGTATTTT
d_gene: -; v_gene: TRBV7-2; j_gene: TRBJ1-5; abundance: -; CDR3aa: CASSTHWGGSNQPQHF; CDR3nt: TGTGCCAGCAGCACCCATTGGGGTGGTAGCAATCAGCCCCAGCATTTT
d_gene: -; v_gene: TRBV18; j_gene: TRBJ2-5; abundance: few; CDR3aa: CASSPAGTLTSQETQYF; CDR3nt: TGTGCCAGCTCACCGGCCGGGACGTTGACTTCCCAAGAGACCCAGTACTTC
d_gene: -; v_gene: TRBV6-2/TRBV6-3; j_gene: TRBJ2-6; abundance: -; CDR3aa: CASRFGTPGANVLTF; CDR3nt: TGTGCCAGCAGATTCGGGACGCCTGGGGCCAACGTCCTGACTTTC
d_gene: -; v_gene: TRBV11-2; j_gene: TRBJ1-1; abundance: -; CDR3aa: CASSLEGAVFAEAFF; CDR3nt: TGTGCCAGCAGCTTAGAGGGGGCCGTTTTTGCTGAAGCTTTCTTT
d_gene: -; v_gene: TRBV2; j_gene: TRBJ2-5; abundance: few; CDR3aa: CASSPPQTTEETQYF; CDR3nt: TGTGCCAGCAGCCCCCCCCAGACAACAGAAGAGACCCAGTACTTC
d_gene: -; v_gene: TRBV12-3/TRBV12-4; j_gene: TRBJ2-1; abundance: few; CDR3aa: CASRPYDEQFF; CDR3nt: TGTGCCAGCAGACCATACGACGAGCAGTTCTTC
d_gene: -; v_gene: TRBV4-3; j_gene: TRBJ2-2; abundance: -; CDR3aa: CASSQDPNPRTGELFF; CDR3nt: TGCGCCAGCAGCCAAGATCCAAACCCCCGGACCGGGGAGCTGTTTTTT
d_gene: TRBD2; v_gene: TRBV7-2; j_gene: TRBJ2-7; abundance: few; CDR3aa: CASSLRGLSSYEQYF; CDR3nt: TGTGCCAGCAGCTTAAGGGGACTAAGCTCCTACGAGCAGTACTTC
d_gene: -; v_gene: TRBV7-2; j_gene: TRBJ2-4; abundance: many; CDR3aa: CASSFSGLAKNIQYF; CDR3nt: TGTGCCAGCAGCTTCTCAGGGCTAGCCAAAAACATTCAGTACTTC
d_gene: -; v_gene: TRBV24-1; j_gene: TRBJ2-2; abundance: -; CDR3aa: CATSDFRGNTGELFF; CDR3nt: TGTGCCACCAGTGATTTCCGGGGCAACACCGGGGAGCTGTTTTTT
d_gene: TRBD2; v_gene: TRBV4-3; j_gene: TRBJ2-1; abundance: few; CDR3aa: CASSASTGGADEQFF; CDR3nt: TGCGCCAGCAGCGCAAGCACCGGGGGGGCCGATGAGCAGTTCTTC
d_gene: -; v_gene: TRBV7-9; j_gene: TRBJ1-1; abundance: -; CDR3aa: CASTLINSEAFF; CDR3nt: TGTGCCAGCACACTGATAAACTCTGAAGCTTTCTTT
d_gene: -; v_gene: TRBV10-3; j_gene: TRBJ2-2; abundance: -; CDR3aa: CAIMRENTGELFF; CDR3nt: TGTGCCATCATGAGGGAGAACACCGGGGAGCTGTTTTTT
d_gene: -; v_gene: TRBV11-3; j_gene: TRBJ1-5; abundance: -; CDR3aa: CASSLGFQPLAQHF; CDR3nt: TGTGCCAGCAGCTTAGGTTTCCAGCCCTTAGCCCAGCATTTT
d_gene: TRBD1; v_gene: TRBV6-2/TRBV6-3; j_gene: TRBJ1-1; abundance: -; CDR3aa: CASSYLTGGYTEAFF; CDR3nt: TGTGCCAGCAGTTACCTGACAGGGGGGTACACTGAAGCTTTCTTT
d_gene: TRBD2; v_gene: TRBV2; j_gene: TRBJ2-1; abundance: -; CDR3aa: CASSIAGGSFNEQFF; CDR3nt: TGTGCCAGCAGTATAGCGGGGGGGTCCTTTAATGAGCAGTTCTTC
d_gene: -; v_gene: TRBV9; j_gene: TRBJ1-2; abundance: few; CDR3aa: CASSVQGISGYTF; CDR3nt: TGTGCCAGCAGCGTCCAGGGGATCAGCGGCTACACCTTC
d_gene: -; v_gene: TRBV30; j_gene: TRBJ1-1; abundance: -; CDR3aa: CASVDVLANTEAFF; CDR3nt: TGTGCCTCCGTTGACGTTTTGGCGAACACTGAAGCTTTCTTT
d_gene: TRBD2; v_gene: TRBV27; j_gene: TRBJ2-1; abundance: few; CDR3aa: CASSSGTSGGGEQFF; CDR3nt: TGTGCCAGCAGTTCGGGGACTAGCGGGGGCGGGGAGCAGTTCTTC
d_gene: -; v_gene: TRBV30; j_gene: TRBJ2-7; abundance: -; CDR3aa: CAWNPGAGYEQYF; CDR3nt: TGTGCCTGGAACCCTGGCGCGGGCTACGAGCAGTACTTC
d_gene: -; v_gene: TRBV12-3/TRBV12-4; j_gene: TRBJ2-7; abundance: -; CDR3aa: CARLNASGEQYF; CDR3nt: TGTGCCAGATTAAATGCATCGGGCGAGCAGTACTTC
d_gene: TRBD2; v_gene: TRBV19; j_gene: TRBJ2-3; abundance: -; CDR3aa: CASSLTSGDTDTQYF; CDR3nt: TGTGCCAGTAGTTTGACTAGCGGGGACACAGATACGCAGTATTTT
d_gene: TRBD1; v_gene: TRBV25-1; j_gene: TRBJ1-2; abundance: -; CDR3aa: CASRGQGYGYTF; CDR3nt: TGTGCCAGCAGAGGACAGGGCTATGGCTACACCTTC
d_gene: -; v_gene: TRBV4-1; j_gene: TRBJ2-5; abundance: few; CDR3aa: CASSQENHEETQYF; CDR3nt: TGCGCCAGCAGCCAAGAAAATCATGAGGAGACCCAGTACTTC
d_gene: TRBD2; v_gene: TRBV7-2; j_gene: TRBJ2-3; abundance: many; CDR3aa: CASSLRSGGLSTDTQYF; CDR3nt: TGTGCCAGCAGCTTAAGAAGCGGGGGGCTTAGCACAGATACGCAGTATTTT
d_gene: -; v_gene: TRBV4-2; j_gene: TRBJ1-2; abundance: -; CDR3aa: CASSQGALGTTYGYTF; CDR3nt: TGTGCCAGCAGCCAAGGGGCTCTGGGGACCACCTATGGCTACACCTTC
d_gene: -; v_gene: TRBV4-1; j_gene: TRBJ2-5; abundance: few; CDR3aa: CASSQDVRQREETQYF; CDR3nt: TGCGCCAGCAGCCAAGACGTTCGGCAAAGGGAAGAGACCCAGTACTTC
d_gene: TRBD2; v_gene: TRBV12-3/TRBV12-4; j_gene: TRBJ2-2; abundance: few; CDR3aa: CASSGTMNTGELFF; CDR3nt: TGTGCCAGCAGCGGGACTATGAACACCGGGGAGCTGTTTTTT
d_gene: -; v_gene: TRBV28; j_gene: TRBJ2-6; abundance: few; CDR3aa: CASRGSVRSTGANVLTF; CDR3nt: TGTGCCAGCAGGGGGTCGGTAAGGAGTACCGGGGCCAACGTCCTGACTTTC
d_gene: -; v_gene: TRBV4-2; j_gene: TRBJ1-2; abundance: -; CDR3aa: CASSQQAGEGYTF; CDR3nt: TGTGCCAGCAGCCAACAGGCGGGAGAGGGCTACACCTTC
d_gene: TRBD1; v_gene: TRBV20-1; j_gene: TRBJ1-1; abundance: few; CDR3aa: CSAITSLGQGTEAFF; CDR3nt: TGCAGTGCTATCACGTCCCTCGGACAGGGCACTGAAGCTTTCTTT
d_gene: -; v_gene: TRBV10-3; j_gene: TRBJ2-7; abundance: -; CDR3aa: CAISGGQTSYEQYF; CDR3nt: TGTGCCATCTCCGGGGGACAGACTTCCTACGAGCAGTACTTC
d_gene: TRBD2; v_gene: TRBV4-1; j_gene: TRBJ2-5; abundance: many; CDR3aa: CASSPWGSGPLGETQYF; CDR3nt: TGCGCCAGCAGCCCCTGGGGTAGCGGGCCTTTGGGGGAGACCCAGTACTTC
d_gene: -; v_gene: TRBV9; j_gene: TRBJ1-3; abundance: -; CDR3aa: CASSVDRVSGNTIYF; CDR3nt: TGTGCCAGCAGCGTAGACAGGGTCTCTGGAAACACCATATATTTT
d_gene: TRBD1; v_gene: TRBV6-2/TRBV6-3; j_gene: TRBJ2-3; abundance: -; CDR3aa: CASGQGGPDTQYF; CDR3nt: TGTGCCAGCGGACAGGGAGGCCCAGATACGCAGTATTTT
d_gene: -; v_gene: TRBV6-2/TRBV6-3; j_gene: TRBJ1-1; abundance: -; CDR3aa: CASSYSLARVNTEAFF; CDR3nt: TGTGCCAGCAGTTACTCGTTGGCGAGGGTGAACACTGAAGCTTTCTTT
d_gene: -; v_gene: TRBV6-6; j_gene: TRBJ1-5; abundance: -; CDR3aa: CASSSTGNQPQHF; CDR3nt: TGTGCCAGCAGTTCGACAGGCAATCAGCCCCAGCATTTT
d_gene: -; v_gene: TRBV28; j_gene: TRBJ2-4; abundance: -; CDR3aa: CASSSSGTPRENIQYF; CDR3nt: TGTGCCAGCAGTTCCTCCGGGACCCCCAGGGAAAACATTCAGTACTTC
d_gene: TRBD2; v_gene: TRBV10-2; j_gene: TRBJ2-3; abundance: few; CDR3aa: CASISGFSTDTQYF; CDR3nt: TGCGCCAGCATTAGCGGGTTTAGCACAGATACGCAGTATTTT
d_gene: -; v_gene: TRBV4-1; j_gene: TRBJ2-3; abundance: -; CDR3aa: CASSHLGRGVTDTQYF; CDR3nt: TGCGCCAGCAGCCACTTGGGGAGGGGGGTCACAGATACGCAGTATTTT
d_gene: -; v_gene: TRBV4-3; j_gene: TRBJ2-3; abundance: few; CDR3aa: CASSPRPRGAGTDTQYF; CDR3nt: TGCGCCAGCAGCCCCCGGCCCAGAGGGGCTGGGACAGATACGCAGTATTTT
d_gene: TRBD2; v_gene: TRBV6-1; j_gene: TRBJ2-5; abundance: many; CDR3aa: CASSGLAGGETQYF; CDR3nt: TGTGCCAGCAGTGGACTAGCGGGGGGAGAGACCCAGTACTTC
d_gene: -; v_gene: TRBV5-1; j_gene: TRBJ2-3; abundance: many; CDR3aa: CASARDSRTDTQYF; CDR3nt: TGCGCCAGCGCCCGGGACTCCCGCACAGATACGCAGTATTTT